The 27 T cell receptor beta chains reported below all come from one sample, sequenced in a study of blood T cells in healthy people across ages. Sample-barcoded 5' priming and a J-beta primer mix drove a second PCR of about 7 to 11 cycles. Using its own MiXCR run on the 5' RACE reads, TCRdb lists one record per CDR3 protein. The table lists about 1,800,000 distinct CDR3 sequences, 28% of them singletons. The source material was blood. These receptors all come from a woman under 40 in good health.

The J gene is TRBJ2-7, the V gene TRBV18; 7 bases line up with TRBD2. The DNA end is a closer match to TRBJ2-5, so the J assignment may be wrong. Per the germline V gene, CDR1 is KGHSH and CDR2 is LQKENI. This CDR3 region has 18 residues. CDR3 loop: CASSTRDYGGIAGETQYF. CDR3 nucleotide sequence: TGTGCCAGCTCAACCCGAGACTATGGAGGGATAGCGGGCGAGACCCAGTACTTC.

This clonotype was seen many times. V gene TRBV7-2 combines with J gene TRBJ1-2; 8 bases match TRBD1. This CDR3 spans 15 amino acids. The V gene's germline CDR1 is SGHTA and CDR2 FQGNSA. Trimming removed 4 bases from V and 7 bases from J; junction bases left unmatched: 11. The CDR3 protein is CASSSGNGRGLGYTF. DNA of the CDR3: TGTGCCAGCAGCTCAGGGAATGGCAGGGGGCTTGGCTACACCTTC.

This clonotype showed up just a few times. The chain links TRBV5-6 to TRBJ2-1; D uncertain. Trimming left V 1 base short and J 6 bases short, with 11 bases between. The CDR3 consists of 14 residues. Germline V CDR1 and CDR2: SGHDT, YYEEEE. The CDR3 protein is CASSLSGSSNEQFF. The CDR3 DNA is TGTGCCAGCAGCTTGTCTGGTAGCAGCAATGAGCAGTTCTTC.

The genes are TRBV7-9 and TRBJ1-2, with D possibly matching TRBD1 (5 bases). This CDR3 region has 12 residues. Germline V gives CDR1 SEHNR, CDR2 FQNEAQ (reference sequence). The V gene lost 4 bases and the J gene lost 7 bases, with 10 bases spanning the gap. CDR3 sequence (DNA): TGTGCCAGCAGCTCCCAAGGGGCTGGCTACACCTTC. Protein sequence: CASSSQGAGYTF.

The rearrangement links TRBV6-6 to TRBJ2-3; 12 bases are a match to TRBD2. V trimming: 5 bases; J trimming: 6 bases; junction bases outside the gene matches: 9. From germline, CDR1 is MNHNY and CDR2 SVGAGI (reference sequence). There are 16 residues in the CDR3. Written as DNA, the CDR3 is TGTGCCAGCAGTGACCCGGGGACTAGCGGGTCGGATACGCAGTATTTT. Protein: CASSDPGTSGSDTQYF.

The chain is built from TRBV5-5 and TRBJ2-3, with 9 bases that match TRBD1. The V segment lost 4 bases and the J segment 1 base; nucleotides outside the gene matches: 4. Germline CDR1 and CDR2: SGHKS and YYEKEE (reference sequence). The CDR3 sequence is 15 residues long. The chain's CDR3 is CASSRTGARTDTQYF. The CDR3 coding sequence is TGTGCCAGCAGCCGGACAGGGGCCCGCACAGATACGCAGTATTTT.

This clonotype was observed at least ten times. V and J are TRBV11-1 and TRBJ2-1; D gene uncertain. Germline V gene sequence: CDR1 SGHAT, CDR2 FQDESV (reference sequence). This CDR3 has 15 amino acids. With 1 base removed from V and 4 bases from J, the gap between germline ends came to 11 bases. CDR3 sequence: CASSLDGKGYNEQFF. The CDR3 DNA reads TGTGCCAGCAGCTTAGACGGTAAGGGATACAATGAGCAGTTCTTC.

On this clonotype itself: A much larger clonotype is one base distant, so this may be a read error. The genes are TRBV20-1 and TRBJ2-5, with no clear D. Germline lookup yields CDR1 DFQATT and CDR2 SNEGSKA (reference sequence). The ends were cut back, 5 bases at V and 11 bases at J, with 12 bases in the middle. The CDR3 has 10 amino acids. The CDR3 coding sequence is TGCAGTGCTGTATACAATGAGCAGTACTTC. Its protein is CSAVYNEQYF.

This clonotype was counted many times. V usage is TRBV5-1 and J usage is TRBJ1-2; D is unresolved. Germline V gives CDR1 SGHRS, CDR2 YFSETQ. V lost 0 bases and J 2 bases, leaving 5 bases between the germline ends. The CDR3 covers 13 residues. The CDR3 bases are TGCGCCAGCAGCTTGGAACTGAACTATGGCTACACCTTC. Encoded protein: CASSLELNYGYTF.

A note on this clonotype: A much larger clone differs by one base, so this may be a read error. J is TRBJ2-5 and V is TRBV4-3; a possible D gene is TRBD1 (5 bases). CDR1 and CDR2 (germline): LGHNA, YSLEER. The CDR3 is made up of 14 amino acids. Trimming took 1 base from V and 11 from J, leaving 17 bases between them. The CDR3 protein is CASSQGGLVVEQYF. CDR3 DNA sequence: TGCGCCAGCAGCCAAGGGGGCCTCGTCGTGGAGCAGTACTTC.

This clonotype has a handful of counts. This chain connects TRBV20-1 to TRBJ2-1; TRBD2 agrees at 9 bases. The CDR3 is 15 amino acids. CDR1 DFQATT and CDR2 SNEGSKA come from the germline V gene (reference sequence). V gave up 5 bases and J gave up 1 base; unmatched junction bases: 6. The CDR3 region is CSAHAGGDSYNEQFF. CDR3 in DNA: TGCAGTGCTCACGCGGGGGGGGATTCCTACAATGAGCAGTTCTTC.

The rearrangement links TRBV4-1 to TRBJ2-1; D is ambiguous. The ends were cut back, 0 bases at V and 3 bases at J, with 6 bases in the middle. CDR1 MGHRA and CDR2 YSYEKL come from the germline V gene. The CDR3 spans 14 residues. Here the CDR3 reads CASSQETRYNEQFF. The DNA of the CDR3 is TGCGCCAGCAGCCAAGAGACCCGCTACAATGAGCAGTTCTTC.

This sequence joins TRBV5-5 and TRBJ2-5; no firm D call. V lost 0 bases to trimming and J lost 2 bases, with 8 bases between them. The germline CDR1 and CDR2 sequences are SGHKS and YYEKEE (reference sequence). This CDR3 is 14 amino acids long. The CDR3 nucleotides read TGTGCCAGCAGCTTGGAGCTCTATCAAGAGACCCAGTACTTC. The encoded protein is CASSLELYQETQYF.

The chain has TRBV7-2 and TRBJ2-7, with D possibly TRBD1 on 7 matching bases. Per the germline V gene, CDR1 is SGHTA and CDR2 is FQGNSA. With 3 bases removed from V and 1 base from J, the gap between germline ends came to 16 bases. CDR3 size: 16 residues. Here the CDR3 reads CASSLVGGQSSYEQYF. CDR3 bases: TGTGCCAGCAGCTTGGTCGGGGGACAGTCTTCCTACGAGCAGTACTTC.

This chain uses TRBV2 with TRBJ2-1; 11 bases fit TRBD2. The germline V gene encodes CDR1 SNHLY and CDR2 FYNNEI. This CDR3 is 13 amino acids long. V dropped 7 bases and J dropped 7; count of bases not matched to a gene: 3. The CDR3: CASTASGGNEQFF. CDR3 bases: TGTGCCAGCACGGCTAGCGGGGGGAATGAGCAGTTCTTC.

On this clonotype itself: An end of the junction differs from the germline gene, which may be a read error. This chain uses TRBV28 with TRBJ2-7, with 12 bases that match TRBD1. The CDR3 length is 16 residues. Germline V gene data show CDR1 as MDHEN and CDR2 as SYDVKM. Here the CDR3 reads CASHTGQGASSYVQYF. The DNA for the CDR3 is TGTGCCAGTCATACGGGACAGGGGGCAAGCTCCTACGTGCAGTACTTC.

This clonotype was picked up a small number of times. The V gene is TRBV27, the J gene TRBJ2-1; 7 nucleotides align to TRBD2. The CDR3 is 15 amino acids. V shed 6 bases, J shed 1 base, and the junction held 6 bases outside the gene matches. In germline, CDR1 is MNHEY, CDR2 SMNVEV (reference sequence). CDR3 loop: CASSYGLGSYNEQFF. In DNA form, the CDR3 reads TGTGCCAGCAGCTATGGACTAGGGTCCTACAATGAGCAGTTCTTC.

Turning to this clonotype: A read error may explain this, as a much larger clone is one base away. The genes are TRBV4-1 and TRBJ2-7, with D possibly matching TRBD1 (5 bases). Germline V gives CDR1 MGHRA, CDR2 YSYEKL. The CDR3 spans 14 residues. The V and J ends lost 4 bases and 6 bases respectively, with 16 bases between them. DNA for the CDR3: TGCGCCAGCAGCCCCTCAGGAATAAGGGGCGAGCAGTACTTC. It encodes CASSPSGIRGEQYF.

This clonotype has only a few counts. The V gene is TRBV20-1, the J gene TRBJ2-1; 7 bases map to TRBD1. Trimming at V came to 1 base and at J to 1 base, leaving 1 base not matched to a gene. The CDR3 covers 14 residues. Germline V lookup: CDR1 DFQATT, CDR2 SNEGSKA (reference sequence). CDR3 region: CSARVRGSYNEQFF. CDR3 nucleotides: TGCAGTGCTAGAGTCAGGGGGTCCTACAATGAGCAGTTCTTC.

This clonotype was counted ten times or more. Written as DNA, the CDR3 is TGTGCCAGCAGCCCTGCGGGGACCAACTATGGCTACACCTTC. Protein: CASSPAGTNYGYTF. The chain uses TRBV27 and TRBJ1-2; tentatively, D is TRBD1 (5 bases). The CDR3 is 14 residues long. V was pared by 6 bases and J by 2 bases, with 13 bases between. Per the germline V gene, CDR1 is MNHEY and CDR2 is SMNVEV (reference sequence).

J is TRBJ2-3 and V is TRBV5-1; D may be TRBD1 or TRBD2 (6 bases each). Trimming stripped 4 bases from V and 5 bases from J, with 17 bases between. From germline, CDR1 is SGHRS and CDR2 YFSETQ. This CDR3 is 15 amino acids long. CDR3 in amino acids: CASSPEGGLGDTQYF. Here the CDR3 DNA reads TGCGCCAGCAGCCCGGAGGGGGGCCTGGGAGATACGCAGTATTTT.

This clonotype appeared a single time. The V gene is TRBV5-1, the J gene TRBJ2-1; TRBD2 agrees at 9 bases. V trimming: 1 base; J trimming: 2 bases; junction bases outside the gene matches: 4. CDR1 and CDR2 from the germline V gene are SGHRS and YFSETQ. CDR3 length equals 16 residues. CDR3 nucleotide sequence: TGCGCCAGCAGCTTGTTTAGCGGGAGCCCCTACAATGAGCAGTTCTTC. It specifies CASSLFSGSPYNEQFF.

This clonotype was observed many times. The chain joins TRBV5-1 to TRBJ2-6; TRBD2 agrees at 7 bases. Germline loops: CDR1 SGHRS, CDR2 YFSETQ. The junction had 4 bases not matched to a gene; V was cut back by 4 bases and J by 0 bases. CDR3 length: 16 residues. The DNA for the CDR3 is TGCGCCAGCAGCGGGGGGGACGTCTCTGGGGCCAACGTCCTGACTTTC. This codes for CASSGGDVSGANVLTF.

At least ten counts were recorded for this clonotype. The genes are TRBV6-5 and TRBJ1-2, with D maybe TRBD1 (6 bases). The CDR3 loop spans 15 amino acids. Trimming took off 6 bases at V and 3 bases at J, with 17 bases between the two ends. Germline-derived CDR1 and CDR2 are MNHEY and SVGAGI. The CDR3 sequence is CASSAGGTGHYGYTF. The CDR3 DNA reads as TGTGCCAGCAGCGCGGGTGGAACAGGGCACTATGGCTACACCTTC.

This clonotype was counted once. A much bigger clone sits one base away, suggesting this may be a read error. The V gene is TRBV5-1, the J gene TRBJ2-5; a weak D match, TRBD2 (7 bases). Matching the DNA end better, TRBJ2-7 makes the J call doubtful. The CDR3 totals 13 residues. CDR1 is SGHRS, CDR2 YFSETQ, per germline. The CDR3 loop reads CASSRGGRGEQYF. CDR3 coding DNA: TGCGCCAGCAGCAGGGGGGGCCGCGGCGAGCAGTACTTC.

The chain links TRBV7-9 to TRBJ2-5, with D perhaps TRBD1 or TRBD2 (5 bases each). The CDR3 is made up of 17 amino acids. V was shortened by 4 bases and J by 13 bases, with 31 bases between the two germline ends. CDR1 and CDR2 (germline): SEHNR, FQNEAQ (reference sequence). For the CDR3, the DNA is TGTGCCAGCAGCTCGACTTCCGGGACGGCGGTTCTCTACGAGCGGTACTTC. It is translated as CASSSTSGTAVLYERYF.

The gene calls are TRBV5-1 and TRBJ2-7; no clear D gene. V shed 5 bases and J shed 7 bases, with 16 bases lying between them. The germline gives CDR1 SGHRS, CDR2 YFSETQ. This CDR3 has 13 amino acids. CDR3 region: CASSRLAHNEQYF. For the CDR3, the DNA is TGCGCCAGCAGTAGACTTGCACACAATGAGCAGTACTTC.